This passage covers 22 T cell receptor delta chains from one sample sequenced in a study of Vδ1+ human thymocytes. Study conclusions and caveats: Thymic TRG and TRD repertoires appeared highly polyclonal.

The template was reverse-transcribed extracted RNA. Pooled V-gene forward primers with one constant-region reverse primer generated the CDR3 amplicons by multiplex PCR. TCRdb reapplied CATT to the multiplex PCR reads. The data show tens of thousands of delta-chain clones, with approximately 15% seen just once and approximately 0.5% held by the top ten. These receptors lack a known antigen. The sequencing input was Vdelta1+ gamma-delta thymocytes from the thymus. The subset was: FACS-sorted CD3+ TCRalphabeta- TCRVdelta1+ TCRVdelta2- thymocytes. The receptors were gathered from a boy under three years old who had congenital heart surgery.

The chain uses TRDV1 and TRDJ1, with D perhaps assigned TRDD2 or TRDD3 (5 bases each). Germline CDR1 and CDR2: TSWWSYY and QGS. Trimming removed 4 bases at V and 0 bases at J, with 27 bases between. The CDR3 runs 20 residues. CDR3 region: CALGGPTDGLWWGNTDKLIF. DNA for the CDR3: TGTGCTCTTGGGGGGCCTACGGATGGGCTTTGGTGGGGCAACACCGATAAACTCATCTTT.

The rearrangement links TRDV1 to TRDJ1, with 8 bases fitting TRDD3. The J segment lost 0 bases and the V segment lost 4 bases, leaving 31 bases of the junction unmatched. Germline CDR1 is TSWWSYY and CDR2 is QGS. CDR3 length equals 24 residues. The CDR3 is CALGGLFPLSYLLTGGRDTDKLIF. CDR3 nucleotide sequence: TGTGCTCTTGGGGGCTTATTCCCCCTCTCCTACCTTCTTACTGGGGGGAGGGACACCGATAAACTCATCTTT.

The V call is TRDV1, the J call TRDJ1; D tentatively reads TRDD2 or TRDD3 (8 bases each). The CDR3 consists of 20 residues. Trimming cost V 4 bases and J 4 bases, with 31 bases left between them. Germline V CDR1 and CDR2: TSWWSYY, QGS. CDR3 nucleotides: TGTGCTCTTGGGGCAACGAACCTTCCTAGGCGCCCCTGGGGGAACGATAAACTCATCTTT. It codes for CALGATNLPRRPWGNDKLIF.

There are a few counts of this clone. V and J are TRDV1 and TRDJ2, with TRDD3 as a possible D gene (5 bases). The germline V and J ends were trimmed by 3 bases and 4 bases, with 12 bases remaining between them. The CDR3 loop spans 15 amino acids. Germline assignment: CDR1 TSWWSYY and CDR2 QGS. CDR3 loop: CALGDKPGATAQLFF. The CDR3 DNA sequence: TGTGCTCTTGGGGACAAACCGGGGGCGACAGCACAACTCTTCTTT.

This clone appeared a few times. The genes are TRDV1 and TRDJ1; D unresolved. The CDR3 is 14 amino acids. V was trimmed by 4 bases and J by 3 bases, leaving 12 bases between them. The germline CDR1 and CDR2 sequences are TSWWSYY and QGS. The CDR3 DNA reads as TGTGCTCTTGGGGTCCGTTCACTAGCCGATAAACTCATCTTT. This gives the protein CALGVRSLADKLIF.

This clone occurred a few times. The chain uses TRDV1 and TRDJ1, with TRDD3 matching over 11 bases. This CDR3 spans 15 amino acids. The germline gives CDR1 TSWWSYY, CDR2 QGS. The J segment lost 8 bases and the V segment lost 5 bases, leaving 10 bases of the junction unmatched. This CDR3 is CALGNPLGDTGKLIF. Here the CDR3 DNA reads TGTGCTCTTGGGAACCCCCTGGGGGATACAGGCAAACTCATCTTT.

J is TRDJ1 and V is TRDV1; D tentatively reads TRDD2 or TRDD3 (7 bases each). The germline V and J ends were trimmed by 0 bases and 2 bases, with 31 bases remaining between them. Germline CDR1 reads TSWWSYY; CDR2 reads QGS. This CDR3 has 22 amino acids. CDR3 nucleotides: TGTGCTCTTGGGGAACTGGGTTGCTTCCTAGCATGCCGGGATACACGGACCGATAAACTCATCTTT. Its translation is CALGELGCFLACRDTRTDKLIF.

This clone was detected a few times. The chain couples TRDV1 to TRDJ1; 8 bases fit TRDD3. The V segment lost 3 bases and the J segment 0 bases; nucleotides outside the gene matches: 21. The CDR3 is made up of 21 amino acids. Germline V gene data show CDR1 as TSWWSYY and CDR2 as QGS. CDR3 in DNA: TGTGCTCTTGGGGACCTTACGTCGTACTGGGGATACCTCGACCACACCGATAAACTCATCTTT. It codes for CALGDLTSYWGYLDHTDKLIF.

This sequence joins TRDV1 and TRDJ1; D could derive from TRDD2 or TRDD3 (8 bases each). V was clipped by 5 bases and J by 0 bases, with 52 bases between them. Looked up from germline, CDR1 is TSWWSYY and CDR2 is QGS. The CDR3 is 28 residues long. DNA for the CDR3: TGTGCTCTTGGGTCCCCTCTACACGCGCTCTTCCTACGAGTCAGAGAGCCTGGGGGAGACAGGTACACCGATAAACTCATCTTT. It codes for CALGSPLHALFLRVREPGGDRYTDKLIF.

The chain combines TRDV1 with TRDJ1, with 11 bases matching TRDD3. The germline V gene encodes CDR1 TSWWSYY and CDR2 QGS. Losses at the gene ends were 2 bases for V and 8 bases for J; bases not matched to a gene: 16. The CDR3 extends over 18 amino acids. The CDR3 bases are TGTGCTCTTGGGGAAGGTTTCCTCGTACTGGGGGATAGCCTGAAACTCATCTTT. As protein: CALGEGFLVLGDSLKLIF.

The chain carries TRDV1 and TRDJ1, with TRDD3 matching 7 bases. Germline loops: CDR1 TSWWSYY, CDR2 QGS. This CDR3 contains 19 residues. The junction had 15 bases not matched to a gene; V was cut back by 2 bases and J by 0 bases. CDR3 loop: CALGELGPTWGTHTDKLIF. In DNA form, the CDR3 reads TGTGCTCTTGGGGAATTGGGCCCTACTTGGGGGACCCACACCGATAAACTCATCTTT.

The chain links TRDV1 to TRDJ1; D might be TRDD2 (7 bases). Trimming stripped 4 bases from V and 4 bases from J, with 19 bases between. The germline CDR1 and CDR2 sequences are TSWWSYY and QGS. There are 16 residues in the CDR3. The CDR3 is CALGVSYRTGNDKLIF. DNA for the CDR3: TGTGCTCTTGGGGTTTCCTACCGTACTGGGAACGATAAACTCATCTTT.

The chain links TRDV1 to TRDJ1; 7 bases are shared with TRDD3. CDR1 is TSWWSYY, CDR2 QGS, per germline. The CDR3 has 20 amino acids. V gave up 0 bases and J gave up 1 base; unmatched junction bases: 17. CDR3 loop: CALGELEPTTGERGTDKLIF. The CDR3 region has the DNA TGTGCTCTTGGGGAACTGGAACCTACGACTGGGGAACGGGGCACCGATAAACTCATCTTT.

The chain recombines TRDV1 with TRDJ1; D possibly corresponds to TRDD3 (6 bases). The V end lost 2 bases, the J end lost 0 bases, and 19 bases lay between the germline ends. CDR3 length: 18 residues. Germline CDR1 is TSWWSYY and CDR2 is QGS. CDR3 region: CALGEVNLGIQYTDKLIF. In DNA form, the CDR3 reads TGTGCTCTTGGGGAAGTCAATCTGGGGATTCAGTACACCGATAAACTCATCTTT.

This clone was observed a handful of times. Because the CDR3's place on the DNA is in doubt, the DNA is left out and the CDR3 is given as listed by TCRdb. This sequence joins TRAV29/DV5 and TRDJ1; TRDD3, the table's D call, was not compared with the DNA. CDR1 is NSMFDY and CDR2 is ISSIKDK in the germline V gene. The CDR3 has 28 residues if both end residues are counted. The CDR3 loop is CSVLLCSKLRGCPTRALGDTQYTDKLIF.

The rearrangement links TRDV1 to TRDJ1, with 10 bases that match TRDD3. Germline CDR1 TSWWSYY, CDR2 QGS. The CDR3 extends over 19 amino acids. V was pared by 4 bases and J by 1 base, with 15 bases of the junction left unmatched. The CDR3 DNA reads TGTGCTCTTGGGGGACACTTCCTACGGGGGATACGGGGCACCGATAAACTCATCTTT. Residues: CALGGHFLRGIRGTDKLIF.

The V call is TRDV1, the J call TRDJ1; the match to TRDD3 covers 12 bases. This CDR3 comprises 23 residues. Germline V gene data show CDR1 as TSWWSYY and CDR2 as QGS. V trimming: 6 bases; J trimming: 3 bases; junction bases outside the gene matches: 29. CDR3 in amino acids: CALGQITGPYWSGLGDTADKLIF. The DNA for the CDR3 is TGTGCTCTTGGACAAATAACGGGCCCCTATTGGAGTGGACTGGGGGATACCGCCGATAAACTCATCTTT.

The J gene is TRDJ1, the V gene TRDV1; 12 nucleotides align to TRDD3. The CDR3 totals 19 residues. CDR1 and CDR2 from the germline V gene are TSWWSYY and QGS. After removal of 4 bases from V and 0 bases from J, the junction contained 12 bases not matched to a gene. The CDR3 DNA reads TGTGCTCTTGGGGCATTTCCTCAACTGGGGGATACAAACACCGATAAACTCATCTTT. Amino acid sequence: CALGAFPQLGDTNTDKLIF.

This clone appeared a few times. The chain joins TRDV1 to TRDJ1; 11 positions agree with TRDD3. CDR1 and CDR2 from the germline V gene are TSWWSYY and QGS. This CDR3 spans 19 amino acids. V was clipped by 4 bases and J by 0 bases; unmatched bases: 13. CDR3 in amino acids: CALGVRFRLLGDNTDKLIF. CDR3 bases: TGTGCTCTTGGGGTGCGCTTCCGCTTACTGGGGGATAACACCGATAAACTCATCTTT.

A few counts support this clone. The V call is TRDV1, the J call TRDJ1; the D is unclear. The V gene lost 3 bases and the J gene lost 0 bases, with 17 bases spanning the gap. The V gene's germline CDR1 is TSWWSYY and CDR2 QGS. The CDR3 contains 17 residues. This chain's CDR3 is CALGEVPVWLYTDKLIF. CDR3 sequence (DNA): TGTGCTCTTGGGGAGGTGCCTGTCTGGCTGTACACCGATAAACTCATCTTT.

This clone showed up just a few times. The chain recombines TRDV1 with TRDJ1; 10 nucleotides align to TRDD3. This CDR3 has 21 residues. J lost 1 base, V lost 6 bases, and 23 bases had no gene match. The germline V gene has CDR1 TSWWSYY and CDR2 QGS. The CDR3 DNA reads TGTGCTCTTGGCCCCAAGCGTTTTTTACTGGGGGATCCCCTATTCACCGATAAACTCATCTTT. Translating it yields CALGPKRFLLGDPLFTDKLIF.

This chain joins TRDV1 and TRDJ1; 12 positions agree with TRDD3. V was pared by 1 base and J by 2 bases, with 26 bases of the junction left unmatched. The CDR3 extends over 24 amino acids. CDR1 is TSWWSYY, CDR2 QGS, per germline. The CDR3 nucleotides are TGTGCTCTTGGGGAACCAGCTCTCCTGGGTCTGGGGGATACGCCACGATGCTCTACCGATAAACTCATCTTT. It specifies CALGEPALLGLGDTPRCSTDKLIF.